Presented here are 5 T cell receptor beta chains from one specimen sequenced in a study of post-analysis software for immune sequencing data. Study-wide points: TRBV5-6, TRBV5-1 and TRBV20-1 belonged to a set of roughly five TRBV segments that were more frequent in patients than controls.

These TCRs are of unknown antigen specificity. Unique molecular identifiers were built into the TCR beta cDNA libraries. TCRdb itself ran the PCR reads through MiXCR, one entry per CDR3 protein. Among around 710,000 distinct CDR3 sequences listed, under 60% were seen once. Sequencing was done on a sample of blood. The receptors derive from a girl aged 10 to 17 with multiple sclerosis.

This clonotype turned up a few times. The chain joins TRBV29-1 to TRBJ2-7; no firm D call. This CDR3 comprises 12 residues. V was cut by 5 bases and J by 3 bases, with 11 bases left in between. Germline loops: CDR1 SQVTM, CDR2 ANQGSEA. The CDR3 region has the DNA TGCAGCGTTTCGACTCCCGGCTACGAGCAGTACTTC. This sequence encodes CSVSTPGYEQYF.

The chain links TRBV6-6 to TRBJ2-4; 9 bases map to TRBD1. Trimming removed 7 bases from V and 13 bases from J; junction bases left unmatched: 14. Germline CDR1 reads MNHNY; CDR2 reads SVGAGI (reference sequence). This CDR3 comprises 14 residues. CDR3 coding DNA: TGTGCCAGCATCCCTAACAGGGGGCGCGGGGAGCAGTACTTC. As protein: CASIPNRGRGEQYF.

V is TRBV28 and J is TRBJ2-1; the match to TRBD1 covers 7 bases. This CDR3 has 12 residues. J gave up 6 bases and V 7 bases, and 3 bases lay outside the gene matches. CDR1 and CDR2 from the germline V gene are MDHEN and SYDVKM. CDR3 sequence reads: CASIDRVNEQFF. CDR3 in DNA: TGTGCCAGCATAGACAGGGTCAATGAGCAGTTCTTC.

J is TRBJ2-7 and V is TRBV7-2, with TRBD2 matching 13 bases. The CDR3 totals 16 residues. V shed 6 bases and J 3 bases; nucleotides not matched to a gene: 8. Per germline, CDR1 SGHTA and CDR2 FQGNSA. As DNA, the CDR3 is TGTGCCAGCAGTCTAAGGACTAGCGGGAGTCTCTACGAGCAGTACTTC. Translating it yields CASSLRTSGSLYEQYF.

This rearrangement joins TRBV10-3 to TRBJ1-2; a possible D gene is TRBD1 (6 bases). Trimming cost V 5 bases and J 4 bases, with 14 bases left between them. The CDR3 spans 14 residues. Germline V gene data show CDR1 as ENHRY and CDR2 as SYGVKD. For the CDR3, the DNA is TGTGCCATCAGTTCGATAGGGACAAGCTATGGCTACACCTTC. Amino acid sequence: CAISSIGTSYGYTF.